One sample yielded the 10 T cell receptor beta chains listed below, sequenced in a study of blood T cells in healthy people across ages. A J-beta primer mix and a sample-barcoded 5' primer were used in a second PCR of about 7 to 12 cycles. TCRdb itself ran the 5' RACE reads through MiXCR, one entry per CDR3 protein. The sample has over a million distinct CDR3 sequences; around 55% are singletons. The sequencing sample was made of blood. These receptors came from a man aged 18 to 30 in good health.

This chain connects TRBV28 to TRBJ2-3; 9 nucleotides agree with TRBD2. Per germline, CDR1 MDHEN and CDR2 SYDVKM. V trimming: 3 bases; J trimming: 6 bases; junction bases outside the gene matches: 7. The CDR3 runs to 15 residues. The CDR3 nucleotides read TGTGCCAGCAGTTTCCCCGCGGGGGGGCGGGATACGCAGTATTTT. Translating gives CASSFPAGGRDTQYF. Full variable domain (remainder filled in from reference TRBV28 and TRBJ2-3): DVKVTQSSRYLVKRTGEKVFLECVQDMDHENMFWYRQDPGLGLRLIYFSYDVKMKEKGDIPEGYSVSREKKERFSLILESASTNQTSMYLCASSFPAGGRDTQYFGPGTRLTVL.

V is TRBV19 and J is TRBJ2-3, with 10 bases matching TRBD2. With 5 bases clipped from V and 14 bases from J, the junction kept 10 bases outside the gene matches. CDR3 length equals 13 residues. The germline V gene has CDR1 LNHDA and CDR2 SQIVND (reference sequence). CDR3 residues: CASSYQPLAGWYF. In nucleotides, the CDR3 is TGTGCCAGTAGTTATCAGCCACTAGCGGGGTGGTATTTT.

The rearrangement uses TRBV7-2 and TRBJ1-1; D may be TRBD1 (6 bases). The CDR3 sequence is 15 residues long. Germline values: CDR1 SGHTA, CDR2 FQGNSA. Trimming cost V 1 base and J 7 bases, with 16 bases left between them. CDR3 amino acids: CASSLVVGGLDEAFF. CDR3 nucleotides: TGTGCCAGCAGCTTAGTTGTGGGGGGGCTGGATGAAGCTTTCTTT.

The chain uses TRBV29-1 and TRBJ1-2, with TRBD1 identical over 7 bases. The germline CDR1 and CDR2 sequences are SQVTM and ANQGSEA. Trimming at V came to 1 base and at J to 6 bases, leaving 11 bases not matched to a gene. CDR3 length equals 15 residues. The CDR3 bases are TGCAGCGTTGAAGCAGGGGGAGGGGTGGCAAATGGCTACACCTTC. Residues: CSVEAGGGVANGYTF.

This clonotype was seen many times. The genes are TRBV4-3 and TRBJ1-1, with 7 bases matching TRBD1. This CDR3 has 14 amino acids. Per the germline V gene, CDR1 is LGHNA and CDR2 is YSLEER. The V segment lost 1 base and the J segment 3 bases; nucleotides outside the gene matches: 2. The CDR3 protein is CASSQGGQHTEAFF. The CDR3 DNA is TGCGCCAGCAGCCAAGGGGGACAGCACACTGAAGCTTTCTTT.

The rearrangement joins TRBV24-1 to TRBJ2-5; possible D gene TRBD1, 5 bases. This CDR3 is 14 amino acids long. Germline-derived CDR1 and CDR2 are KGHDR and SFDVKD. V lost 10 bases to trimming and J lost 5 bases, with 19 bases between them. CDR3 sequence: CATAGQGGEETQYF. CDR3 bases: TGTGCCACAGCTGGGCAGGGCGGTGAGGAGACCCAGTACTTC.

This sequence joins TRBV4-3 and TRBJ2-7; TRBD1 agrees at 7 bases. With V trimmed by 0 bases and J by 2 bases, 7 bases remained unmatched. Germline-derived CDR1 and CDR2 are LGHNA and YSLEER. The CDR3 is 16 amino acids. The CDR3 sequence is CASSQDWDRFPYEQYF. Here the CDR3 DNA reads TGCGCCAGCAGCCAAGATTGGGACAGATTTCCCTACGAGCAGTACTTC.

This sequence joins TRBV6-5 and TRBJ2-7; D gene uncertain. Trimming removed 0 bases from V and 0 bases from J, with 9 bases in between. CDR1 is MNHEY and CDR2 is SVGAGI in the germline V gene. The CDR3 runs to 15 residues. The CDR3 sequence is CASSYSVAISYEQYF. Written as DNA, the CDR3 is TGTGCCAGCAGTTACTCGGTGGCGATCTCCTACGAGCAGTACTTC.

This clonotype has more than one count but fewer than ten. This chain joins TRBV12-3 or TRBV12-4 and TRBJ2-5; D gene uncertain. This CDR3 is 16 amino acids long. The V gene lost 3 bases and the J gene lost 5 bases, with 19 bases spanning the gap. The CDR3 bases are TGTGCCAGCAGTTTTTCACCGGGCGCAATCCTCGAGACCCAGTACTTC. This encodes CASSFSPGAILETQYF.

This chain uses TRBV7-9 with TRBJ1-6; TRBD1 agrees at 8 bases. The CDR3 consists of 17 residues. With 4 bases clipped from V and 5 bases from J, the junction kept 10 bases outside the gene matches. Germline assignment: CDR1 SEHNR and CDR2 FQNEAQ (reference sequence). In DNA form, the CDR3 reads TGTGCCAGCAGCTCCCCAACAGGGGGAATTGATAATTCACCCCTCCACTTT. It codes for CASSSPTGGIDNSPLHF.